The clone carrying this TCR beta chain was detected ten times or more. Antigen unknown. The read ends 3 residues shy of where the CDR3 ends; the end is completed using the germline J gene. The data are from a study of T cell clonality in common variable immunodeficiency. The study's findings and limits: In common variable immunodeficiency, TCR beta chains reportedly carried fewer deletions and N-nucleotide insertions. CVID subjects shared fewer TCRbeta clones than healthy controls did. T cell subpopulation sequencing would be needed to explain CVID clonality.

Trimming at V came to 2 bases and at J to 5 bases, leaving 2 bases not matched to a gene. The CDR3 is 14 amino acids. Per the germline V gene, CDR1 is LNHNV and CDR2 is YYDKDF (reference sequence). CVID and control samples used equivalent genomic DNA input. Sequencing used immunoSEQ multiplex PCR; TCRdb keeps in-frame clones, though not all of them. The sample gives approximately 34,000 clones, none seen only once, and the top ten clones hold 2.5% to 3%. Material: peripheral blood mononuclear cells. The chain uses TRBV15 and TRBJ2-5, with 10 nucleotides matching TRBD1. This sequence originates from a person aged 18-70 years in good health. The sequenced part of the CDR3 DNA is TGTGCCACCAGCAGATGGACAGGGGGGGAGACC. Protein: CATSRWTGGET. The CDR3 in its entirety is CATSRWTGGETQYF.